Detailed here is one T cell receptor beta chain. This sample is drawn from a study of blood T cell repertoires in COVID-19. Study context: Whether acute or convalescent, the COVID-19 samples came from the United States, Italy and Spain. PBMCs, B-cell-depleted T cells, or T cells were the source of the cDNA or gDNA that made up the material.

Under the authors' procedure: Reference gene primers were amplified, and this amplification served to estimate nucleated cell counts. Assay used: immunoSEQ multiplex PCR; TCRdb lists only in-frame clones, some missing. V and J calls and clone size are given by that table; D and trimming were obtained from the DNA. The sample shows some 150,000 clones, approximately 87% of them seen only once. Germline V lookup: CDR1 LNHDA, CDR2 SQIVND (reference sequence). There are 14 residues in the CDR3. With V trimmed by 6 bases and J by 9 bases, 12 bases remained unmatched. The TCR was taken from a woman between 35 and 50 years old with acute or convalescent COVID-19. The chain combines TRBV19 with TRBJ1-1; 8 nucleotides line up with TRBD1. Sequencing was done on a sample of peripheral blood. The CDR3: CASSVTGAVVKAFF. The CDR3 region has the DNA TGTGCCAGTAGCGTGACAGGGGCCGTGGTGAAAGCTTTCTTT.